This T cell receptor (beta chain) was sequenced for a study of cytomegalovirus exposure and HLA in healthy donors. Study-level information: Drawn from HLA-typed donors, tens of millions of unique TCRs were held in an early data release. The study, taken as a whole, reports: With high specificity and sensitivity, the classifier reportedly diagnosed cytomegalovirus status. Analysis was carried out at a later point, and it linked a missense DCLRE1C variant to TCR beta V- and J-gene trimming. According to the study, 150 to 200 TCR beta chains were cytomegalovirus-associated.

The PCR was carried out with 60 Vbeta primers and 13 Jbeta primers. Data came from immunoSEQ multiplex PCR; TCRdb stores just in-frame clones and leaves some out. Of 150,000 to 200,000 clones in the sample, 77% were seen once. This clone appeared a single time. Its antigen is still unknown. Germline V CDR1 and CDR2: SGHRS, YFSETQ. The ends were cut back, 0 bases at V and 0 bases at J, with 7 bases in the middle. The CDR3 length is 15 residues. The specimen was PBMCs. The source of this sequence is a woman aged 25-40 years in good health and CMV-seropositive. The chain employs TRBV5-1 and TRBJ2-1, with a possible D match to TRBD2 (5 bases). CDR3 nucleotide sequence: TGCGCCAGCAGCTTGGGTGGGAGCTCCTACAATGAGCAGTTCTTC. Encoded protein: CASSLGGSSYNEQFF.